This entry describes one T cell receptor (beta chain). No antigen is known for it. The sample belongs to a study of blood T cells in healthy people across ages. Study background: The template switching approach captured approximately one barcoded beta molecule for every two T cells. Overall study findings and caveats: Across the age range, TCR beta diversity per million T cells fell in a roughly linear way.

Germline loops: CDR1 SNHLY, CDR2 FYNNEI. Trimming removed 6 bases at V and 1 base at J, with 12 bases between. The CDR3 totals 14 residues. PCR was performed a second time for roughly 7 to 11 cycles using a sample-barcoded 5' primer and a J-beta primer mix. TCRdb ran MiXCR on the 5' RACE reads and lists one entry per CDR3 protein. This sample carries just under 550,000 distinct CDR3 sequences, around 24% of them seen once, and the ten largest clones take under 9%. The same data also went into a second study, on T cells of mothers and their children.

The sample taken for sequencing was blood. The receptor was derived from a boy younger than 18 in good health. The chain joins TRBV2 to TRBJ1-1, with D uncertain. This chain's CDR3 is CASRSVLGNTEAFF. The DNA for the CDR3 is TGTGCCAGCAGATCCGTCTTGGGGAACACTGAAGCTTTCTTT.